This is a list of T cell receptor beta chains from one sample in a study of T cell changes during pregnancy in multiple sclerosis. The table came from immunoSEQ multiplex PCR; TCRdb's copy has only in-frame clones and leaves some out. The profile shows around 56,000 clones, about 89% of them singletons. This specimen was peripheral blood, taken after pregnancy. Receptors were obtained from a female donor with multiple sclerosis, enrolled in a pregnancy study. Both conserved end residues are part of each CDR3. The D gene is left open where the match is weak. Rows may omit the clone size; those that give it use once, few, many or a size class.

>.|.|TRBV19|TRBJ2-5
CASSLSPTIETQYF
TGTGCCAGTAGTTTGTCCCCGACAATCGAGACCCAGTACTTC
>.|.|TRBV7-3|TRBJ1-1
CASSLSGHTEAFF
TGTGCCAGCAGCTTAAGTGGGCACACTGAAGCTTTCTTT
>.|.|TRBV12-2|TRBJ1-2
CASRLVAVEIPGYTF
TGTGCAAGTCGCTTAGTCGCAGTGGAGATTCCTGGCTACACCTTC
>.|.|TRBV6-5|TRBJ1-4
CASSPTGRRKLFF
TGTGCCAGCAGCCCCACCGGCCGCAGGAAACTGTTTTTT
>.|TRBD2|TRBV5-1|TRBJ2-3
CASSLAGGGGTDTQYF
TGCGCCAGCAGCTTGGCCGGCGGGGGGGGCACAGATACGCAGTATTTT
>.|TRBD1|TRBV5-4|TRBJ1-2
CASRRPGTVNGYTF
TGTGCCAGCAGGCGTCCCGGGACAGTGAACGGCTACACCTTC
>.|TRBD1|TRBV5-1|TRBJ2-2
CASSFRQGVTGELFF
TGCGCCAGCAGCTTTCGACAGGGGGTCACCGGGGAGCTGTTTTTT
>.|.|TRBV7-2|TRBJ1-5
CASSLGPDTSHQPQHF
TGTGCCAGCAGCTTAGGCCCCGACACCTCCCATCAGCCCCAGCATTTT
>once|.|TRBV19|TRBJ1-5
CASSRGRGGPQHF
TGTGCCAGTAGTAGAGGACGGGGGGGACCCCAGCATTTT
>.|TRBD1|TRBV6-5|TRBJ2-7
CASRSRDRGIYEQYF
TGTGCCAGCAGAAGCCGGGACAGGGGTATCTACGAGCAGTACTTC
>.|.|TRBV19|TRBJ1-2
CASNPGSYGYTF
TGTGCCAGCAATCCGGGGTCCTATGGCTACACCTTC
>.|.|TRBV6-5|TRBJ2-3
CASSYSGDTQYF
TGTGCCAGCAGTTACTCCGGGGATACGCAGTATTTT
>.|.|TRBV5-1|TRBJ2-6
CASKGRGILGANVLTF
TGCGCCAGCAAAGGCAGGGGAATACTTGGGGCCAACGTCCTGACTTTC
>.|TRBD2|TRBV4-3|TRBJ2-5
CASSYGGGTRGTQYF
TGCGCCAGCAGCTACGGCGGGGGGACCCGTGGGACCCAGTACTTC
>once|.|TRBV5-4|TRBJ1-2
CASSTSRDGYTF
TGTGCCAGCAGCACCTCAAGAGATGGCTACACCTTC
>.|.|TRBV27|TRBJ2-7
CASSIGTGNEQYF
TGTGCCAGCAGCATAGGGACTGGGAACGAGCAGTACTTC
>.|.|TRBV12-5|TRBJ2-3
CASGLGTGTDTQYF
TGTGCTAGTGGTTTGGGGACAGGCACAGATACGCAGTATTTT
>.|.|TRBV4-1|TRBJ2-1
CASSPLGQADNEQFF
TGCGCCAGCAGCCCTCTAGGACAAGCCGACAATGAGCAGTTCTTC
>.|.|TRBV20-1|TRBJ1-1
CSIPQGFF
TGCAGTATACCCCAGGGTTTCTTT
>.|TRBD2|TRBV27|TRBJ2-1
CASSFKTSGDEQFF
TGTGCCAGCAGTTTTAAAACTAGCGGGGACGAGCAGTTCTTC
>.|.|TRBV6-5|TRBJ2-7
CASSSVRTYEQYF
TGTGCCAGCAGCTCGGTCAGGACCTACGAGCAGTACTTC
>.|TRBD1|TRBV27|TRBJ2-7
CASSPQDRSSYEQYF
TGTGCCAGCAGCCCCCAGGACAGGAGCTCCTACGAGCAGTACTTC
>.|TRBD1|TRBV18|TRBJ2-1
CASSPGTDSNEQFF
TGTGCCAGCTCACCGGGGACAGACAGTAATGAGCAGTTCTTC
>.|TRBD2|TRBV4-3|TRBJ2-1
CASSQEGAGAYNEQFF
TGCGCCAGCAGCCAAGAAGGAGCGGGGGCCTACAATGAGCAGTTCTTC
>.|.|TRBV6-1|TRBJ2-7
CASSINSIPYEQYF
TGTGCCAGCAGTATTAACTCGATCCCCTACGAGCAGTACTTC
>.|.|TRBV25-1|TRBJ1-1
CASSEGARIMNTEAFF
TGTGCCAGCAGTGAAGGGGCTAGAATCATGAACACTGAAGCTTTCTTT
>.|.|TRBV28|TRBJ1-1
CASSQNTEAFF
TGTGCCAGCAGTCAGAACACTGAAGCTTTCTTT
>.|.|TRBV18|TRBJ2-7
CASSPTGTYEQYF
TGTGCCAGCTCACCCACAGGGACCTACGAGCAGTACTTC
>.|TRBD1|TRBV2|TRBJ1-2
CASSGDRETYGYTF
TGTGCCAGCAGCGGGGACAGGGAAACCTATGGCTACACCTTC
>.|.|TRBV6-6|TRBJ1-2
CASSWGPGVGYTF
TGTGCCAGCAGTTGGGGTCCAGGGGTAGGCTACACCTTC
>.|.|TRBV18|TRBJ1-5
CASSPPPEGVGNQPQHF
TGTGCCAGCTCACCCCCCCCCGAGGGGGTCGGCAATCAGCCCCAGCATTTT
>.|TRBD1|TRBV5-1|TRBJ2-3
CASSPYHGDPGQGWSDTQYF
TGCGCCAGCAGCCCTTACCACGGCGATCCGGGACAGGGTTGGTCAGATACGCAGTATTTT
>.|TRBD1|TRBV29-1|TRBJ1-1
CSVLGQPGTEAFF
TGCAGCGTTTTGGGACAGCCGGGCACTGAAGCTTTCTTT
>.|TRBD1|TRBV4-1|TRBJ1-1
CASSLQGDGTEAFF
TGCGCCAGCAGCTTACAGGGGGATGGCACTGAAGCTTTCTTT
>.|TRBD1|TRBV12-5|TRBJ1-5
CASVLAPGQLSISNQPQHF
TGTGCTAGTGTTTTGGCCCCGGGACAGCTCTCTATTAGCAATCAGCCCCAGCATTTT
>.|.|TRBV9|TRBJ1-3
CASSVRLSGTIYF
TGTGCCAGCAGCGTAAGGCTTTCAGGCACCATATATTTT
>.|.|TRBV27|TRBJ1-1
CASTLNRGSEAFF
TGTGCCAGCACTTTAAATAGAGGGTCTGAAGCTTTCTTT
>.|.|TRBV30|TRBJ1-1
CAWSVLFAPNTEAFF
TGTGCCTGGAGTGTACTTTTTGCCCCGAACACTGAAGCTTTCTTT
>.|.|TRBV7-2|TRBJ2-2
CASSSHPGRNTGELFF
TGTGCCAGCAGCTCTCACCCGGGTCGGAACACCGGGGAGCTGTTTTTT
>.|TRBD1|TRBV28|TRBJ2-5
CASSSGTAQETQYF
TGTGCCAGCAGTTCAGGGACAGCCCAAGAGACCCAGTACTTC
>.|TRBD1|TRBV14|TRBJ1-2
CASSQVRTGGPSF
TGTGCCAGCAGCCAAGTTAGGACAGGGGGCCCATCTTTC
>.|.|TRBV28|TRBJ1-2
CASSWGGGNSGYTF
TGTGCCAGCAGTTGGGGCGGCGGAAACTCTGGCTACACCTTC
>.|.|TRBV5-1|TRBJ2-5
CASSSLTRSQETQYF
TGCGCCAGCAGCTCCTTAACTAGATCCCAAGAGACCCAGTACTTC
>.|TRBD2|TRBV7-2|TRBJ2-1
CASSLGLAVWNEQFF
TGTGCCAGCAGCTTGGGACTAGCGGTCTGGAATGAGCAGTTCTTC
>.|.|TRBV5-1|TRBJ2-1
CASSLGQSNEQFF
TGCGCCAGCAGCTTGGGACAAAGCAATGAGCAGTTCTTC
>.|.|TRBV7-9|TRBJ2-3
CASSPNRDPDTQYF
TGTGCCAGCAGCCCCAACAGGGACCCAGATACGCAGTATTTT